The sequence of this T cell receptor beta chain was determined in a study of blood T cell repertoires in COVID-19. This table comes from immunoSEQ multiplex PCR, and its TCRdb copy is limited to in-frame clones, with some not included. This table has 250,000 to 350,000 clones, about 91% appearing once. Trimming shortened V by 6 bases and J by 0 bases, and 12 bases separated the two germline ends. The CDR3 totals 15 residues. The germline V gene encodes CDR1 SQVTM and CDR2 ANQGSEA. The rearrangement uses TRBV29-1 and TRBJ2-6; the D is unclear. The specimen sequenced was peripheral blood. This receptor was taken from an older woman with acute or convalescent COVID-19. The DNA for the CDR3 is TGCAGCGTCCCCGCAGGCCCCTCTGGGGCCAACGTCCTGACTTTC. This translates into CSVPAGPSGANVLTF.